One T cell receptor (beta chain) is described in this entry. This sample is part of a study of T cell changes during pregnancy in multiple sclerosis. The V and J ends lost 3 bases and 1 base respectively, with 7 bases between them. CDR1 is SGHTA and CDR2 is FQGTGA in the germline V gene. The CDR3 runs 15 residues. Profiled with immunoSEQ multiplex PCR; TCRdb holds only in-frame clones, not every one. The data hold around 88,000 clones, with about 89% observed a single time. The rearrangement uses TRBV7-3 and TRBJ2-6, with D possibly matching TRBD1 (6 bases). The receptor's source is a female donor with multiple sclerosis, enrolled in a pregnancy study. The specimen was peripheral blood, collected in the first trimester of pregnancy. This CDR3 is CASSFQGSGANVLTF. In DNA, the CDR3 is TGTGCCAGCAGCTTCCAGGGGTCTGGGGCCAACGTCCTGACTTTC.